Given below is one T cell receptor (beta chain) in context. No antigen is known for it. These data are taken from a study of cytotoxic CD8 clonotypes in ibrutinib-treated CLL. Study information: Enrolment comprised about a dozen relapsed/refractory and 15 treatment-naive patients; under 18 were IGHV unmutated. After median around 70 months, approximately 15 stayed in remission, about 12 progressed; responses around 25 partial, 2 complete.

Study-level findings and limits: Sample timing was unmatched between remission and later-progressing patients; lymph nodes unstudied.

Investigators sought sequencing depths of between 1 in 200,000 and 1 in 1 million T cells. Measured with immunoSEQ multiplex PCR; TCRdb has only the in-frame clones, and not every one. Of around 250,000 clones in the sample, 70% are singletons; the top ten hold approximately 15%. The CDR3 has 13 amino acids. Germline V gene data show CDR1 as SGDLS and CDR2 as YYNGEE. V was pared by 4 bases and J by 6 bases, with 7 bases of the junction left unmatched. Sequenced here: PBMCs, sampled after 24 months of ibrutinib treatment. This TCR was sampled from a human donor with chronic lymphocytic leukemia. V gene TRBV9 combines with J gene TRBJ2-7; 7 bases line up with TRBD2. The CDR3, as DNA: TGTGCCAGCAGCCCCGGACTAGTGGGCGAGCAGTACTTC. It encodes CASSPGLVGEQYF.